This TCR beta chain emerged from a study of identifying expanded T cells in peripheral blood. Findings and caveats of the study: Clone count variance between two-week samples rose with total template count. Over approximately two and four weeks, about 15 and 18 clones changed, versus more than 1 between replicates.

A note on this clone: Its target is not known.

CDR1 and CDR2 from the germline V gene are SGHAT and FQNNGV. After removal of 6 bases from V and 2 bases from J, the junction contained 9 bases not matched to a gene. The CDR3 has 15 residues. No infections or other immune events were documented during collection. Some clones are missing from TCRdb's copy, which holds only in-frame ones; the method was immunoSEQ multiplex PCR. Among 100,000 to 150,000 clones listed, 80% to 90% were seen once. This sequence originates from a person aged 18 to 69 in good health. This chain uses TRBV11-2 with TRBJ2-7; TRBD1 aligns across 8 bases. Source material: blood. The CDR3 sequence is CASSSDRGRTYEQYF. DNA of the CDR3: TGTGCCAGCAGTTCCGACAGGGGCCGTACCTACGAGCAGTACTTC.